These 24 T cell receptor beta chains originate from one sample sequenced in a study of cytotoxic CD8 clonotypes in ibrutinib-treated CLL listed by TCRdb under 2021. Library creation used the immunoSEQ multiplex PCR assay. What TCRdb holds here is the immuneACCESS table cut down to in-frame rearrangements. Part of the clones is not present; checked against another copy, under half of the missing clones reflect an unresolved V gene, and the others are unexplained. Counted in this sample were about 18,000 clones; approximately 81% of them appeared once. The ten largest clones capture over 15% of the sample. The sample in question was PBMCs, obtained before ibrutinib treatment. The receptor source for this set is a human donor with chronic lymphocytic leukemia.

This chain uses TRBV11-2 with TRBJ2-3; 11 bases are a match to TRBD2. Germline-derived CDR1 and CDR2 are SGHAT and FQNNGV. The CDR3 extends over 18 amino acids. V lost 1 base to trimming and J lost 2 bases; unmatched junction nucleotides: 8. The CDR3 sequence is CASSLGGGLADLTDTQYF. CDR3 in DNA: TGTGCCAGCAGCTTAGGGGGGGGACTAGCGGACCTCACAGATACGCAGTATTTT.

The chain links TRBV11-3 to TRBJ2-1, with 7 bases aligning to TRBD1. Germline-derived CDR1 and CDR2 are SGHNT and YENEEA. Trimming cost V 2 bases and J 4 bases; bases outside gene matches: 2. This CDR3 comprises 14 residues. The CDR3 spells CASSLRQGYNEQFF. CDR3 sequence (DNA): TGTGCCAGCAGCTTAAGACAGGGATACAATGAGCAGTTCTTC.

This CDR3 reads CASSLREMNTEAFF. The CDR3 bases are TGTGCCAGCAGCTTAAGGGAGATGAACACTGAAGCTTTCTTT. The chain has TRBV5-6 and TRBJ1-1; D remains ambiguous. Germline assignment: CDR1 SGHDT and CDR2 YYEEEE. This CDR3 contains 14 residues. Trimming shortened V by 2 bases and J by 0 bases, and 8 bases separated the two germline ends.

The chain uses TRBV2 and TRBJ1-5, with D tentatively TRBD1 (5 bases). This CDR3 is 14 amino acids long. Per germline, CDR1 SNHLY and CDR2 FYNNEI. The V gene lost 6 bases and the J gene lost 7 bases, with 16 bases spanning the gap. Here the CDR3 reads CASSQNVGDQPQHF. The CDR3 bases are TGTGCCAGCAGCCAAAATGTTGGGGACCAGCCCCAGCATTTT.

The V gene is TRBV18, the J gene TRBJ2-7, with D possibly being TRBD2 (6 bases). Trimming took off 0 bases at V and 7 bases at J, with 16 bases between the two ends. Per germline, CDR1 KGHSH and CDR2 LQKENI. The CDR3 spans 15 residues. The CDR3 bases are TGTGCCAGCTCACCACCGGGGGGTGGAGGTGGTGAGCAGTACTTC. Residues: CASSPPGGGGGEQYF. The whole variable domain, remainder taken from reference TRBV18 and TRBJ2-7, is NAGVMQNPRHLVRRRGQEARLRCSPMKGHSHVYWYRQLPEEGLKFMVYLQKENIIDESGMPKERFSAEFPKEGPSILRIQQVVRGDSAAYFCASSPPGGGGGEQYFGPGTRLTVT.

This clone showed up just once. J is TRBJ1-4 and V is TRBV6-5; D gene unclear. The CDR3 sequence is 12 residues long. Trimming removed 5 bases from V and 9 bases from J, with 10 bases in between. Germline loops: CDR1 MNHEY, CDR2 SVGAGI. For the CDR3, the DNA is TGTGCCAGCAGTACCTTCGGACAAAAACTGTTTTTT. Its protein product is CASSTFGQKLFF.

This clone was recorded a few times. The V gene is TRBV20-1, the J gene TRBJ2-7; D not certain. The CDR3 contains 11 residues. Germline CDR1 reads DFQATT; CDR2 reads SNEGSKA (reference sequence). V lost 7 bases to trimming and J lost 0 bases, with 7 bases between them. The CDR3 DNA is TGCAGTGTATCCTCCTCCTACGAGCAGTACTTC. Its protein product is CSVSSSYEQYF.

The CDR3 coding sequence is TGTGCCAGCAGTTTTACTAGCGGGGAGAACACCGGGGAGCTGTTTTTT. This gives the protein CASSFTSGENTGELFF. V and J are TRBV28 and TRBJ2-2, with 10 bases identical to TRBD2. The J segment lost 1 base and the V segment lost 3 bases, leaving 2 bases of the junction unmatched. The V gene's germline CDR1 is MDHEN and CDR2 SYDVKM. This CDR3 spans 16 amino acids.

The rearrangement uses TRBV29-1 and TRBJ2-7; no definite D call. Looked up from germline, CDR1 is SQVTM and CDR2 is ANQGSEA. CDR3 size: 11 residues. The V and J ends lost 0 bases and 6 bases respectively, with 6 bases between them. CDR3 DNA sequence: TGCAGCGTTGAAGAGGTCCGCGAGCAGTACTTC. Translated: CSVEEVREQYF.

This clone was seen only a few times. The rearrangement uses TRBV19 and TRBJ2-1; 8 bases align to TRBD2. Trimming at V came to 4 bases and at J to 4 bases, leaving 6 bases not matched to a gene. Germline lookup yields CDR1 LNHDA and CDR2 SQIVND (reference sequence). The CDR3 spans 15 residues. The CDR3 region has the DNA TGTGCCAGTAGTACCACTAGCGGTAGTTACAATGAGCAGTTCTTC. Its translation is CASSTTSGSYNEQFF.

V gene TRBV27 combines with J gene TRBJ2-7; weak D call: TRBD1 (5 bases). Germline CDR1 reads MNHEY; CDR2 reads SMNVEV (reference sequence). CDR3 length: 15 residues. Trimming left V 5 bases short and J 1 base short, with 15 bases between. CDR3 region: CASSTRTSTSYEQYF. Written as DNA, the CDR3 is TGTGCCAGCAGTACCCGGACATCCACGTCCTACGAGCAGTACTTC.

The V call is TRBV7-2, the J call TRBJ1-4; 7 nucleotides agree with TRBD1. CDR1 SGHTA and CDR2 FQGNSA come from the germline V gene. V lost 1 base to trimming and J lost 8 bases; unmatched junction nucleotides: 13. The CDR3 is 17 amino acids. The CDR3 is CASSLVGSGTGQEKLFF. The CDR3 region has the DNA TGTGCCAGCAGCTTAGTTGGATCCGGCACGGGACAGGAAAAACTGTTTTTT.

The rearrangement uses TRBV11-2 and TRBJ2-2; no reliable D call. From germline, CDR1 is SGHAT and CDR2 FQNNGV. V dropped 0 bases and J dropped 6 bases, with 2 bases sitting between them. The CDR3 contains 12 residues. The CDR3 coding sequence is TGTGCCAGCAGCTTAGAGGCCGGGGAGCTGTTTTTT. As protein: CASSLEAGELFF.

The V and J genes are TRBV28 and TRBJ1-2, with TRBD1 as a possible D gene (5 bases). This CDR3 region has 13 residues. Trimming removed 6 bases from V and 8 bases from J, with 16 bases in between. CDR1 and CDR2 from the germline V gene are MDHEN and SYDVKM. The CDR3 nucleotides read TGTGCCAGCAGGAATTTCAGGGAGGTCGGCTACACCTTC. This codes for CASRNFREVGYTF.

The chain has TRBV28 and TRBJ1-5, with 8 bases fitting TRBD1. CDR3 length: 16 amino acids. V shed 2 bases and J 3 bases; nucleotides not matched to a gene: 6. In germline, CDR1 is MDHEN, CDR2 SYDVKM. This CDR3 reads CASSLATGALNQPQHF. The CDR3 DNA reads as TGTGCCAGCAGTTTAGCGACAGGGGCTCTCAATCAGCCCCAGCATTTT.

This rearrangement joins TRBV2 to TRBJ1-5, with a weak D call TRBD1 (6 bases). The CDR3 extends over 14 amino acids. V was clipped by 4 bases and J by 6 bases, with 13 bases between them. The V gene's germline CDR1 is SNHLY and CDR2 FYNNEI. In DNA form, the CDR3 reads TGTGCCAGCAGTGTGGGGGGGGCGGGTCAGCCCCAGCATTTT. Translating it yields CASSVGGAGQPQHF. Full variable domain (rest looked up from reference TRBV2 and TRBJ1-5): EPEVTQTPSHQVTQMGQEVILRCVPISNHLYFYWYRQILGQKVEFLVSFYNNEISEKSEIFDDQFSVERPDGSNFTLKIRSTKLEDSAMYFCASSVGGAGQPQHFGDGTRLSIL.

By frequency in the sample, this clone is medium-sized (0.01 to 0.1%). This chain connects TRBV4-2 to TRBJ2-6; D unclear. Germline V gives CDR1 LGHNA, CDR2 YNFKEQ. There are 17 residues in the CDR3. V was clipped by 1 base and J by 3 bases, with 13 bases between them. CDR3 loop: CASSQGHGGVGANVLTF. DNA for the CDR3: TGTGCCAGCAGCCAAGGACACGGTGGGGTTGGGGCCAACGTCCTGACTTTC.

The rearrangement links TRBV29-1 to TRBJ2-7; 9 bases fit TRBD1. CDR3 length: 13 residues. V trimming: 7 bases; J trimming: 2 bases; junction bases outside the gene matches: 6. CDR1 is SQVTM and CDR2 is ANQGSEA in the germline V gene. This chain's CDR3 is CSARDRETYEQYF. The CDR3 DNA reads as TGCAGCGCGAGGGACAGGGAAACCTACGAGCAGTACTTC.

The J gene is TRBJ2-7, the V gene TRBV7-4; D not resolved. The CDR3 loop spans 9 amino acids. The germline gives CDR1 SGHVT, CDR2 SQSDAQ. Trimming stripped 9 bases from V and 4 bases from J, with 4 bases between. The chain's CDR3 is CARNYEQYF. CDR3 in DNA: TGTGCCAGAAATTACGAGCAGTACTTC.

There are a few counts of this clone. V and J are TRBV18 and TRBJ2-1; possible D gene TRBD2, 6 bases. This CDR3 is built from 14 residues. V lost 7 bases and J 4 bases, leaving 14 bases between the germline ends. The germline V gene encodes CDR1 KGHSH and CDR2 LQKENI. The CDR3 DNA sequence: TGTGCCAGCTGCGAGGTAGCGGTTTACAATGAGCAGTTCTTC. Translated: CASCEVAVYNEQFF.

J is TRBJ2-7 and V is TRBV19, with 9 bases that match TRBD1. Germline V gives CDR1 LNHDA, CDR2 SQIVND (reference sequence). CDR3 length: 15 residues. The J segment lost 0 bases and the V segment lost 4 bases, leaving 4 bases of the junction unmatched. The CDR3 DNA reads TGTGCCAGTAGTAGTGGGACAGGGACCTCCTACGAGCAGTACTTC. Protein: CASSSGTGTSYEQYF.

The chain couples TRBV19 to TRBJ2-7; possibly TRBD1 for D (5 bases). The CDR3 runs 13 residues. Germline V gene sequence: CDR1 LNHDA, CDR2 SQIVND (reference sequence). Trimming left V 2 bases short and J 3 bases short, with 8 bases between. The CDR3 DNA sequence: TGTGCCAGTAGTATACCCGACAGCTACGAGCAGTACTTC. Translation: CASSIPDSYEQYF.

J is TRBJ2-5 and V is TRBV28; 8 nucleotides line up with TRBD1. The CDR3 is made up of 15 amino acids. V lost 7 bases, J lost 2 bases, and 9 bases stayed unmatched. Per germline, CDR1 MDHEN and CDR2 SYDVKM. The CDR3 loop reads CASTSGQGSQETQYF. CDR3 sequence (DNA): TGTGCCAGCACAAGCGGACAGGGTAGTCAAGAGACCCAGTACTTC.

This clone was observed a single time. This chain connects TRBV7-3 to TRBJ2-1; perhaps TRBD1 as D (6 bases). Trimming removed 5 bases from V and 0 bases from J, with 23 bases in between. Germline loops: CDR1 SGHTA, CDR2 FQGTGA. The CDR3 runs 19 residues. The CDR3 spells CASSQQPLGGRSSYNEQFF. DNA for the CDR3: TGTGCCAGCAGCCAGCAACCTCTAGGGGGTCGGAGCTCCTACAATGAGCAGTTCTTC.